This T cell receptor (beta chain) was recovered during a study of pediatric ulcerative colitis. The germline V and J ends were trimmed by 5 bases and 5 bases, with 3 bases remaining between them. Germline V CDR1 and CDR2: KGHSH, LQKENI. The CDR3 runs 10 residues. A note on this clone: Its target is not known.

Sequencing was performed with immunoSEQ multiplex PCR; in TCRdb, only in-frame clones are kept and a portion is missing. The table lists approximately 60,000 clones, roughly 90% of them singletons. Regarding the study as a whole: Repertoires came from total lymphocyte DNA, so rare subsets like regulatory T cells may be missed.

Sequencing used blood. The genes are TRBV18 and TRBJ2-5; no reliable D call. This receptor was obtained from a boy between 10 and 17 years old with severe ulcerative colitis. CDR3 nucleotides: TGTGCCAGCTCAGGGGAGACCCAGTACTTC. Translated, it gives CASSGETQYF.